This TCR beta chain was captured by sequencing in a study of chemoradiotherapy in HPV16-positive cancers. Overall study findings and caveats: Non-HPV-specific T cells did not expand in tumors during treatment, whereas candidate HPV-specific clones and E7-related motifs did.

As to this clone: Its antigen is unknown.

V lost 0 bases and J 7 bases, leaving 14 bases between the germline ends. The CDR3 has 14 residues. Per germline, CDR1 SGDLS and CDR2 YYNGEE. Sequencing was performed with immunoSEQ multiplex PCR; in TCRdb, only in-frame clones are kept and a portion is missing. The table includes roughly 4,500 clones, approximately 84% detected once. The rearrangement uses TRBV9 and TRBJ2-7; a weak D match, TRBD1 (6 bases). The TCR comes from a human donor with HPV-associated anogenital cancer. Sequenced here: tumor tissue, sampled from a patient who underwent chemoradiotherapy. The CDR3 nucleotides are TGTGCCAGCAGCGTAGGCGCAGGGGCAGGGGAGCAGTACTTC. It translates to CASSVGAGAGEQYF.